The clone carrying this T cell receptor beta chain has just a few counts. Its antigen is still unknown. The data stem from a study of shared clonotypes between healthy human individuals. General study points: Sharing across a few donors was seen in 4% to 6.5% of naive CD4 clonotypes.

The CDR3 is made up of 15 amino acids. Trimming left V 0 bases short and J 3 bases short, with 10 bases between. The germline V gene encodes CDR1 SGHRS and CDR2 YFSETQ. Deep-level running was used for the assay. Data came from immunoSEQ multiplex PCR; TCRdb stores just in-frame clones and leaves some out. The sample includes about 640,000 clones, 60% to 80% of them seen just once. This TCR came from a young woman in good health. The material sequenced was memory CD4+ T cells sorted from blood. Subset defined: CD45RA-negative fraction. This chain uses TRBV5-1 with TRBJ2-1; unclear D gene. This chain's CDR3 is CASSLDSVLYNEQFF. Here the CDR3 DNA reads TGCGCCAGCAGCTTGGATTCTGTCCTCTACAATGAGCAGTTCTTC.